Listed here are 7 T cell receptor beta chains from one sample, sequenced in a study of blood T cells in healthy people across ages. A second PCR, run for about 6 to 11 cycles, used a sample-barcoded 5' primer plus a J-beta primer mix. TCRdb called the 5' RACE reads again in MiXCR, with one record for every CDR3 protein. The sample shows around 900,000 distinct CDR3 sequences, under 35% of them seen only once. Sequenced input: blood. These receptors were collected from a woman of 80 years or more in good health.

This clonotype was seen at least ten times. The genes are TRBV5-1 and TRBJ2-5, with D perhaps assigned TRBD1 or TRBD2 (6 bases each). The CDR3 is 16 residues long. Germline loops: CDR1 SGHRS, CDR2 YFSETQ. The germline V and J ends were trimmed by 4 bases and 2 bases, with 18 bases remaining between them. The CDR3 region has the DNA TGCGCCAGCAGCCCGGAGGGGACAAGTATGCAAGAGACCCAGTACTTC. Its protein product is CASSPEGTSMQETQYF.

At least ten counts were recorded for this clonotype. The CDR3 loop is CASRNTLRGAHSTDTQYF. Here the CDR3 DNA reads TGTGCCAGCAGAAATACACTTCGGGGGGCCCACAGCACAGATACGCAGTATTTT. The V call is TRBV27, the J call TRBJ2-3; D may be TRBD2 (7 bases). The germline V gene encodes CDR1 MNHEY and CDR2 SMNVEV (reference sequence). Trimming took 6 bases from V and 0 from J, leaving 22 bases between them. The CDR3 has 18 amino acids.

The rearrangement joins TRBV18 to TRBJ1-1; 7 nucleotides line up with TRBD1. The junction had 4 bases not matched to a gene; V was cut back by 0 bases and J by 3 bases. This CDR3 is built from 15 residues. CDR1 and CDR2 (germline): KGHSH, LQKENI. This CDR3 reads CASSPPGGQHTEAFF. The CDR3 DNA reads TGTGCCAGCTCACCACCGGGGGGACAGCACACTGAAGCTTTCTTT.

In this sample, this clonotype turned up many times. V usage is TRBV7-2 and J usage is TRBJ1-2; tentative D call: TRBD1 (5 bases). V lost 1 base and J 2 bases, leaving 8 bases between the germline ends. Looked up from germline, CDR1 is SGHTA and CDR2 is FQGNSA. The CDR3 is 14 amino acids. CDR3 protein: CASSLGEGNYGYTF. CDR3 coding DNA: TGTGCCAGCAGCTTAGGGGAGGGGAACTATGGCTACACCTTC.

The chain joins TRBV4-3 to TRBJ2-6, with D possibly matching TRBD1 (6 bases). Per the germline V gene, CDR1 is LGHNA and CDR2 is YSLEER. The CDR3 has 17 residues. Trimming removed 1 base at V and 3 bases at J, with 13 bases between. The CDR3 spells CASSQVPRGNGANVLTF. CDR3 sequence (DNA): TGCGCCAGCAGCCAAGTTCCCAGGGGTAATGGGGCCAACGTCCTGACTTTC.

There are many counts of this clonotype. The J gene is TRBJ1-4, the V gene TRBV7-2; 7 positions agree with TRBD1. The CDR3 is made up of 16 amino acids. The junction had 5 bases not matched to a gene; V was cut back by 1 base and J by 3 bases. CDR1 and CDR2 (germline): SGHTA, FQGNSA. In nucleotides, the CDR3 is TGTGCCAGCAGCTTAGGGAGCGGGACAGCTAATGAAAAACTGTTTTTT. Translation: CASSLGSGTANEKLFF.

Of note for this clonotype: This may stem from a read error, because a much larger clone lies one nucleotide away. The V call is TRBV7-2, the J call TRBJ2-1; TRBD2 is a possible D gene (5 bases). The CDR3 has 14 amino acids. Trimming took off 4 bases at V and 3 bases at J, with 10 bases between the two ends. CDR1 and CDR2 from the germline V gene are SGHTA and FQGNSA. CDR3 bases: TGTGCCAGCAGCTGTGGACTGGGCTACAATGAGCAGTTCTTC. Translating gives CASSCGLGYNEQFF.